This T cell receptor beta chain was captured by sequencing in a study of OX40 agonist ivuxolimab in advanced cancers. Study context: A male proportion of more than 75% was recorded, with mean age around 62 years and range about 23 to 90.

TCRdb's copy holds only in-frame clones and misses some; the assay was immunoSEQ multiplex PCR. The sample shows more than 60,000 clones, over 60% of them seen only once. V lost 2 bases, J lost 1 base, and 11 bases stayed unmatched. Germline loops: CDR1 SGHAT, CDR2 FQNNGV. This CDR3 has 18 amino acids. General observations from the study: Relative to CD4+ cells, CD8+ T cells on average had more expanded clones. What antigens the expanded peripheral T cells recognized was never established.

Comments on this clone: No antigen is known for it.

Source: CD4+ or CD8+ T cells sorted from blood, taken in a trial of the OX40 agonist ivuxolimab. The chain combines TRBV11-2 with TRBJ2-3; the match to TRBD1 covers 8 bases. This TCR came from an adult with an advanced solid tumor such as melanoma, head and neck, liver or kidney cancer. The DNA for the CDR3 is TGTGCCAGCAGCTTAACTCGGCTCGACAGGGGTCGCACAGATACGCAGTATTTT. It is translated as CASSLTRLDRGRTDTQYF.